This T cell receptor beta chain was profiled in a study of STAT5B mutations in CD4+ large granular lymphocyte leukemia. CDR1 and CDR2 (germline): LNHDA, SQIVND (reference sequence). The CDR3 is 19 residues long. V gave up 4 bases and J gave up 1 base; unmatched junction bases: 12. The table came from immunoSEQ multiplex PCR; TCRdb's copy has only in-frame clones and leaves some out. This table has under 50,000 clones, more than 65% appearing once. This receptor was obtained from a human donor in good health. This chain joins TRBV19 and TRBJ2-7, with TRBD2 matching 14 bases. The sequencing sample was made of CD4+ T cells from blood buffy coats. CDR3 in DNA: TGTGCCAGTAGTACAAAACTCGGGACTAGCGGGGGAGCGTCCTACGAGCAGTACTTC. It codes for CASSTKLGTSGGASYEQYF.